The T cell receptor beta chain described here comes from a study of blood T cell repertoires in COVID-19. The germline V gene encodes CDR1 MNHEY and CDR2 SMNVEV (reference sequence). V shed 6 bases and J 5 bases; nucleotides not matched to a gene: 6. This CDR3 is built from 13 residues. This clone is termed medium-sized (0.01 to 0.1%). Other DNA sequences in the same sample also yield this CDR3. Here immunoSEQ multiplex PCR was the method, and the copy in TCRdb shows in-frame clones only, minus some. This table has about 14,000 clones, roughly 89% appearing once. The chain carries TRBV27 and TRBJ2-5; 7 positions match TRBD1. The TCR was taken from a man in his forties or fifties with active COVID-19. Sequencing was performed on peripheral blood. CDR3 sequence (DNA): TGTGCCAGCAGCCGAGGGGGCTGGGAGACCCAGTACTTC. Protein: CASSRGGWETQYF.